The 15 T cell receptor beta chains listed next were all sequenced from one sample in a study of identical twins. Via MiXCR, TCRdb re-called the 5' RACE reads, giving one row per CDR3 protein. The sample yields hundreds of thousands of distinct CDR3 sequences, over 15% seen once. Another study also made use of these data, one on T cells expressing NK-cell markers.

Sequencing was performed on PBMCs. The receptor source for this set is a woman under 30 in good health.

Here the CDR3 DNA reads TGTGCCAGCAGCCGGGGCGGGAGTCCCAATGAGCAGTTCTTC. Its protein is CASSRGGSPNEQFF. The V call is TRBV11-2, the J call TRBJ2-1, with 7 nucleotides matching TRBD2. Trimming removed 5 bases from V and 6 bases from J; junction bases left unmatched: 7. Germline lookup yields CDR1 SGHAT and CDR2 FQNNGV. The CDR3 is 14 residues long. The full variable domain, its missing parts supplied by reference TRBV11-2 and TRBJ2-1, is EAGVAQSPRYKIIEKRQSVAFWCNPISGHATLYWYQQILGQGPKLLIQFQNNGVVDDSQLPKDRFSAERLKGVDSTLKIQPAKLEDSAVYLCASSRGGSPNEQFFGPGTRLTVL.

The J gene is TRBJ2-7, the V gene TRBV7-2; maybe TRBD1 (6 bases). This CDR3 contains 14 residues. Germline CDR1 reads SGHTA; CDR2 reads FQGNSA. Trimming stripped 3 bases from V and 6 bases from J, with 15 bases between. CDR3 loop: CASSFRTDAPEQYF. CDR3 sequence (DNA): TGTGCCAGCAGCTTCCGGACAGATGCTCCCGAGCAGTACTTC.

This clonotype was seen many times. An end of the junction differs from the germline gene, which may be a read error. The CDR3 DNA reads TGTGCTAGCAGCTTCGGGGAGAACTACACTGAAGCTTTCTTT. Its protein is CASSFGENYTEAFF. V usage is TRBV7-7 and J usage is TRBJ1-1, with D hard to call. CDR1 and CDR2 (germline): SSHAT, FNYEAQ (reference sequence). CDR3 length equals 14 residues.

The chain recombines TRBV20-1 with TRBJ2-7, with 9 bases that match TRBD1. The V gene end was trimmed by 5 bases and the J gene end by 4 bases; junction bases not matched to a gene: 6. The germline gives CDR1 DFQATT, CDR2 SNEGSKA (reference sequence). This CDR3 region has 13 residues. The CDR3, as DNA: TGCAGTGCTCTATATGACAGGGGGTACGAGCAGTACTTC. Its translation is CSALYDRGYEQYF.

This clonotype was detected many times. The V gene is TRBV12-3 or TRBV12-4, the J gene TRBJ2-6; the D is unclear. Trimming pared 6 bases from V and 0 bases from J, leaving 6 bases between. This CDR3 comprises 14 residues. CDR3 amino acids: CASRSSSGANVLTF. The CDR3 nucleotides are TGTGCCAGCAGATCGAGCTCTGGGGCCAACGTCCTGACTTTC.

The rearrangement links TRBV20-1 to TRBJ2-1; 8 bases map to TRBD1. With V trimmed by 0 bases and J by 6 bases, 4 bases remained unmatched. The CDR3 extends over 14 amino acids. The germline V gene encodes CDR1 DFQATT and CDR2 SNEGSKA (reference sequence). For the CDR3, the DNA is TGCAGTGCTAGAGAGGGGACAGGTGTCAATGAGCAGTTCTTC. It yields the protein CSAREGTGVNEQFF.

In this sample, this clonotype turned up a few times. The chain joins TRBV29-1 to TRBJ2-1; TRBD2 matches at 15 bases. Per the germline V gene, CDR1 is SQVTM and CDR2 is ANQGSEA. Trimming removed 4 bases from V and 0 bases from J; junction bases left unmatched: 7. The CDR3 is 18 residues long. The CDR3 loop is CSVVIVGLAGGSYNEQFF. Here the CDR3 DNA reads TGCAGCGTTGTAATTGTGGGACTAGCGGGAGGCTCCTACAATGAGCAGTTCTTC.

This clonotype was seen more than once but under ten times. The chain couples TRBV12-3 or TRBV12-4 to TRBJ1-4; no clear D gene. The CDR3 has 14 residues. Between the trimmed V and J ends, which lost 2 bases and 5 bases, there was a span of 9 bases. The CDR3 loop reads CASSLMTVNEKLFF. In DNA, the CDR3 is TGTGCCAGCAGTTTAATGACGGTGAATGAAAAACTGTTTTTT.

This clonotype has just a few counts. As DNA, the CDR3 is TGCAGTGCTAGAGCTGCGGGGGGTCACAATGAGCAGTTCTTC. Residues: CSARAAGGHNEQFF. J is TRBJ2-1 and V is TRBV20-1, with 8 positions matching TRBD2. CDR1 DFQATT and CDR2 SNEGSKA come from the germline V gene (reference sequence). This CDR3 is built from 14 residues. J lost 5 bases, V lost 1 base, and 4 bases had no gene match.

This clonotype was seen only a few times. CDR3 sequence (DNA): TGTGCCAGCAGCTCCGGAGCGGGAGAGGTCCACGAGCAGTACTTC. This sequence encodes CASSSGAGEVHEQYF. The V gene is TRBV7-6, the J gene TRBJ2-7; 8 bases map to TRBD2. The CDR3 spans 15 residues. Trimming at V came to 4 bases and at J to 5 bases, leaving 10 bases not matched to a gene. Germline lookup yields CDR1 SGHVS and CDR2 FNYEAQ.

V gene TRBV6-1 combines with J gene TRBJ1-4; the D gene is possibly TRBD1 (6 bases). Trimming removed 6 bases at V and 6 bases at J, with 11 bases between. CDR3 length: 13 residues. From germline, CDR1 is MNHNS and CDR2 SASEGT. In nucleotides, the CDR3 is TGTGCCAGCAGGACAGGCGGGGATGAAAAACTGTTTTTT. Encoded protein: CASRTGGDEKLFF.

This rearrangement joins TRBV5-1 to TRBJ2-5; 10 positions agree with TRBD1. J was trimmed by 4 bases and V by 0 bases; bases with no gene match: 3. The CDR3 covers 15 residues. Germline lookup yields CDR1 SGHRS and CDR2 YFSETQ. The CDR3 DNA reads TGCGCCAGCAGCTTGGTGGGACAGGGGTCAGAGACCCAGTACTTC. This codes for CASSLVGQGSETQYF.

This clonotype was counted a few times. The chain is built from TRBV25-1 and TRBJ2-3; D may be TRBD2 (7 bases). CDR1 is MGHDK, CDR2 SYGVNS, per germline. The length of the CDR3 is 15 residues. V lost 2 bases, J lost 2 bases, and 11 bases lay in between. The CDR3 coding sequence is TGTGCCAGCAGTGAAGCCGGGGGGCCCACAGATACGCAGTATTTT. Translating gives CASSEAGGPTDTQYF. The complete variable domain, with remaining parts taken from reference TRBV25-1 and TRBJ2-3, reads EADIYQTPRYLVIGTGKKITLECSQTMGHDKMYWYQQDPGMELHLIHYSYGVNSTEKGDLSSESTVSRIRTEHFPLTLESARPSHTSQYLCASSEAGGPTDTQYFGPGTRLTVL.

The chain carries TRBV6-1 and TRBJ1-2; D gene uncertain. Germline CDR1 and CDR2: MNHNS and SASEGT. V lost 2 bases to trimming and J lost 2 bases, with 12 bases between them. The length of the CDR3 is 15 residues. CDR3 protein: CASSEFGGLNYGYTF. In nucleotides, the CDR3 is TGTGCCAGCAGTGAATTCGGCGGACTAAACTATGGCTACACCTTC.

This clonotype was observed a handful of times. The genes are TRBV20-1 and TRBJ2-7, with 7 bases matching TRBD2. V was pared by 3 bases and J by 2 bases, with 7 bases of the junction left unmatched. The CDR3 spans 14 residues. Germline lookup yields CDR1 DFQATT and CDR2 SNEGSKA (reference sequence). CDR3 nucleotide sequence: TGCAGTGCTAGCAGACTAGCTGAAACCTACGAGCAGTACTTC. It specifies CSASRLAETYEQYF.